This is a list of T cell receptor beta chains from one sample in a study of shared clonotypes between healthy human individuals. Some clones are missing from TCRdb's copy, which holds only in-frame ones; the method was immunoSEQ multiplex PCR. The repertoire consists of some 470,000 clones, with 75% to 85% occurring once and the leading ten covering 13%. The sequenced material came from PBMCs. Receptors were obtained from a woman between 40 and 55 years old in good health. Some clones in this sample may be carry-over from other donors' samples. CDR3s include the opening cysteine and the closing phenylalanine or tryptophan. D genes are given only for firm matches. Clone size, where shown, is once, few, many, or a class for clones that have expanded.

j_gene: TRBJ2-7; v_gene: TRBV28; abundance: few; d_gene: .; CDR3aa: CASSYGIEQYF; CDR3nt: TGTGCCAGCAGCTACGGTATCGAGCAGTACTTC
j_gene: TRBJ2-7; v_gene: TRBV5-1; abundance: .; d_gene: .; CDR3aa: CASSSNQVTYEQYF; CDR3nt: TGCGCCAGCAGCTCAAATCAGGTAACCTACGAGCAGTACTTC
j_gene: TRBJ2-2; v_gene: TRBV5-6; abundance: .; d_gene: .; CDR3aa: CASSLPTGYTGELFF; CDR3nt: TGTGCCAGCAGCTTGCCCACAGGGTACACCGGGGAGCTGTTTTTT
j_gene: TRBJ2-7; v_gene: TRBV19; abundance: few; d_gene: TRBD2; CDR3aa: CASSPFLGAGGTYEQYF; CDR3nt: TGTGCCAGTAGCCCGTTCCTGGGAGCGGGAGGGACTTACGAGCAGTACTTC
j_gene: TRBJ2-5; v_gene: TRBV7-3; abundance: .; d_gene: TRBD2; CDR3aa: CASSPSGLDQETQYF; CDR3nt: TGTGCCAGCAGCCCATCAGGACTAGACCAAGAGACCCAGTACTTC
j_gene: TRBJ1-1; v_gene: TRBV19; abundance: once; d_gene: .; CDR3aa: CASSLENTEAFF; CDR3nt: TGTGCCAGTAGTCTGGAAAACACTGAAGCTTTCTTT
j_gene: TRBJ1-5; v_gene: TRBV9; abundance: once; d_gene: .; CDR3aa: CASSYHGVSNQPQHF; CDR3nt: TGTGCCAGCAGCTACCACGGGGTTAGCAATCAGCCCCAGCATTTT
j_gene: TRBJ1-2; v_gene: TRBV29-1; abundance: .; d_gene: .; CDR3aa: CSVGEVYGYTF; CDR3nt: TGCAGCGTTGGTGAGGTCTATGGCTACACCTTC
j_gene: TRBJ2-7; v_gene: TRBV4-2; abundance: once; d_gene: TRBD1; CDR3aa: CASSQEGQGAYEQYF; CDR3nt: TGTGCCAGCAGCCAGGAGGGACAGGGAGCCTACGAGCAGTACTTC
j_gene: TRBJ2-7; v_gene: TRBV7-2; abundance: .; d_gene: TRBD2; CDR3aa: CASSPDGGGFYEQYF; CDR3nt: TGTGCCAGCAGCCCGGACGGGGGGGGGTTCTACGAGCAGTACTTC
j_gene: TRBJ1-5; v_gene: TRBV6-1; abundance: .; d_gene: .; CDR3aa: CASSPSERQPQHF; CDR3nt: TGTGCCAGCAGTCCCTCGGAGCGTCAGCCCCAGCATTTT
j_gene: TRBJ2-5; v_gene: TRBV10-1; abundance: .; d_gene: .; CDR3aa: CASSGSKETQYF; CDR3nt: TGCGCCAGCAGTGGAAGTAAAGAGACCCAGTACTTC
j_gene: TRBJ2-1; v_gene: TRBV7-6; abundance: .; d_gene: TRBD2; CDR3aa: CASSLGGGEQFF; CDR3nt: TGTGCCAGCAGCTTAGGCGGGGGTGAGCAGTTCTTC
j_gene: TRBJ1-5; v_gene: TRBV4-1; abundance: .; d_gene: TRBD1; CDR3aa: CASSQTGGLGQPQHF; CDR3nt: TGCGCCAGCAGCCAGACAGGGGGCTTGGGTCAGCCCCAGCATTTT
j_gene: TRBJ1-1; v_gene: TRBV5-1; abundance: .; d_gene: .; CDR3aa: CASYQSLNTEAFF; CDR3nt: TGCGCCAGCTACCAGTCTTTGAACACTGAAGCTTTCTTT
j_gene: TRBJ1-5; v_gene: TRBV18; abundance: .; d_gene: .; CDR3aa: CASSHKSAGDQPQHF; CDR3nt: TGTGCCAGCTCCCACAAATCGGCAGGGGACCAGCCCCAGCATTTT
j_gene: TRBJ2-5; v_gene: TRBV5-1; abundance: .; d_gene: TRBD1; CDR3aa: CASSVTGDGETQYF; CDR3nt: TGCGCCAGCAGCGTCACAGGGGACGGCGAGACCCAGTACTTC
j_gene: TRBJ1-5; v_gene: TRBV6-5; abundance: .; d_gene: .; CDR3aa: CASSYSGKGQPQHF; CDR3nt: TGTGCCAGCAGTTACTCGGGGAAGGGCCAGCCCCAGCATTTT
j_gene: TRBJ1-2; v_gene: TRBV6-1; abundance: .; d_gene: .; CDR3aa: CASTDLGYGYTF; CDR3nt: TGTGCCAGCACCGACTTGGGGTATGGCTACACCTTC
j_gene: TRBJ1-5; v_gene: TRBV28; abundance: .; d_gene: .; CDR3aa: CASSLALGRDSNQPQHF; CDR3nt: TGTGCCAGCAGTTTAGCCTTGGGACGGGATAGCAATCAGCCCCAGCATTTT
j_gene: TRBJ2-7; v_gene: TRBV15; abundance: .; d_gene: .; CDR3aa: CATSQFGSYEQYF; CDR3nt: TGTGCCACCAGTCAATTTGGGTCCTACGAGCAGTACTTC
j_gene: TRBJ2-6; v_gene: TRBV7-9; abundance: .; d_gene: TRBD1; CDR3aa: CASSPTGGQVVSGANVLTF; CDR3nt: TGTGCCAGCAGTCCTACAGGGGGACAGGTTGTCTCTGGGGCCAACGTCCTGACTTTC
j_gene: TRBJ2-7; v_gene: TRBV6-1; abundance: .; d_gene: .; CDR3aa: CASSATGLYEQYF; CDR3nt: TGTGCCAGCAGTGCGACAGGTCTCTACGAGCAGTACTTC
j_gene: TRBJ2-2; v_gene: TRBV6-6; abundance: .; d_gene: .; CDR3aa: CASNQGSTGELFF; CDR3nt: TGTGCCAGCAACCAGGGGAGCACCGGGGAGCTGTTTTTT
j_gene: TRBJ2-3; v_gene: TRBV7-3; abundance: few; d_gene: .; CDR3aa: CASSPASTDTQYF; CDR3nt: TGTGCCAGCAGCCCGGCGAGCACAGATACGCAGTATTTT
j_gene: TRBJ2-7; v_gene: TRBV6-4; abundance: once; d_gene: .; CDR3aa: CASSAARYEQYF; CDR3nt: TGTGCCAGCAGTGCGGCTAGGTACGAGCAGTACTTC
j_gene: TRBJ2-3; v_gene: TRBV28; abundance: .; d_gene: .; CDR3aa: CASSLRGAAGDTQYF; CDR3nt: TGTGCCAGCAGTCTCCGGGGAGCGGCGGGGGATACGCAGTATTTT
j_gene: TRBJ2-1; v_gene: TRBV4-2; abundance: .; d_gene: .; CDR3aa: CASSQDEARSSYNEQFF; CDR3nt: TGTGCCAGCAGCCAAGATGAGGCGAGGAGCTCCTACAATGAGCAGTTCTTC
j_gene: TRBJ1-4; v_gene: TRBV10-2; abundance: once; d_gene: TRBD1; CDR3aa: CATTSGGTNYRLFF; CDR3nt: TGCGCCACCACCTCAGGGGGGACCAACTATCGGCTGTTTTTT
j_gene: TRBJ2-2; v_gene: TRBV2; abundance: .; d_gene: .; CDR3aa: CASTPLLTTGELFF; CDR3nt: TGTGCCAGCACCCCACTCCTGACCACCGGGGAGCTGTTTTTT
j_gene: TRBJ2-1; v_gene: TRBV5-4; abundance: many; d_gene: .; CDR3aa: CASSLGGTSSYNEQFF; CDR3nt: TGTGCCAGCAGCCTGGGGGGCACGAGCTCCTACAATGAGCAGTTCTTC
j_gene: TRBJ1-1; v_gene: TRBV5-4; abundance: .; d_gene: .; CDR3aa: CASSLGQEGKAFF; CDR3nt: TGTGCCAGCAGCTTGGGTCAGGAGGGTAAAGCTTTCTTT
j_gene: TRBJ2-1; v_gene: TRBV7-2; abundance: few; d_gene: .; CDR3aa: CASSHPRGGVTNEQFF; CDR3nt: TGTGCCAGCAGCCACCCGAGAGGGGGAGTGACCAATGAGCAGTTCTTC
j_gene: TRBJ2-5; v_gene: TRBV1; abundance: .; d_gene: .; CDR3aa: CTSSPTSGGIQETQYF; CDR3nt: TGCACCAGCAGCCCAACTAGCGGGGGTATCCAAGAGACCCAGTACTTC
j_gene: TRBJ2-7; v_gene: TRBV4-3; abundance: .; d_gene: TRBD2; CDR3aa: CASSQGAGGSAYEQYF; CDR3nt: TGCGCCAGCAGCCAAGGAGCGGGAGGATCGGCCTACGAGCAGTACTTC
j_gene: TRBJ2-5; v_gene: TRBV9; abundance: .; d_gene: TRBD1; CDR3aa: CASSLRTGEETQYF; CDR3nt: TGTGCCAGCAGCCTACGGACAGGGGAAGAGACCCAGTACTTC
j_gene: TRBJ1-2; v_gene: TRBV20-1; abundance: .; d_gene: .; CDR3aa: CSAYNARSGTF; CDR3nt: TGCAGTGCTTATAATGCGAGGAGCGGAACCTTC
j_gene: TRBJ2-6; v_gene: TRBV4-2; abundance: few; d_gene: .; CDR3aa: CASSQQGTGANVLTF; CDR3nt: TGTGCCAGCAGCCAACAGGGCACTGGGGCCAACGTCCTGACTTTC
j_gene: TRBJ2-1; v_gene: TRBV19; abundance: .; d_gene: .; CDR3aa: CASSIRGGGEQFF; CDR3nt: TGTGCCAGTAGTATCAGGGGAGGGGGTGAGCAGTTCTTC
j_gene: TRBJ2-3; v_gene: TRBV2; abundance: .; d_gene: TRBD2; CDR3aa: CASGGLAGYRTDTQYF; CDR3nt: TGTGCCAGCGGAGGACTAGCGGGTTACCGCACAGATACGCAGTATTTT
j_gene: TRBJ2-7; v_gene: TRBV5-4; abundance: .; d_gene: .; CDR3aa: CASSPGGARATYEQYF; CDR3nt: TGTGCCAGCAGCCCCGGCGGGGCCAGGGCCACCTACGAGCAGTACTTC
j_gene: TRBJ1-3; v_gene: TRBV21-1; abundance: .; d_gene: .; CDR3aa: CASSKVPVGAGNTIYF; CDR3nt: .
j_gene: TRBJ2-2; v_gene: TRBV5-1; abundance: few; d_gene: .; CDR3aa: CASSLVVTGELFF; CDR3nt: TGCGCCAGCAGCTTGGTGGTGACCGGGGAGCTGTTTTTT
j_gene: TRBJ2-1; v_gene: TRBV5-1; abundance: .; d_gene: .; CDR3aa: CASSFLRDSEQFF; CDR3nt: TGCGCCAGCAGCTTTTTGCGGGACAGTGAGCAGTTCTTC
j_gene: TRBJ1-1; v_gene: TRBV7-9; abundance: few; d_gene: .; CDR3aa: CASSLGPMTEAFF; CDR3nt: TGTGCCAGCAGCTTAGGGCCTATGACTGAAGCTTTCTTT
j_gene: TRBJ2-7; v_gene: TRBV5-8; abundance: .; d_gene: .; CDR3aa: CASSLGFGVEQYF; CDR3nt: TGTGCCAGCAGCTTGGGGTTCGGGGTCGAGCAGTACTTC
j_gene: TRBJ2-5; v_gene: TRBV5-6; abundance: .; d_gene: .; CDR3aa: CASSLSLGLETQYF; CDR3nt: TGTGCCAGCAGCTTGTCTTTGGGGTTGGAGACCCAGTACTTC